This T cell receptor beta chain was captured by sequencing in a study of T cell responses to AZD1222 COVID-19 vaccine. Study-wide results and caveats: It should be noted that donors were predominantly white British and more often female, and clonal diversity was possibly underestimated. Dominant at 160-218 and 743-854, vaccine-associated CD4 TCRs also spanned spike. Per reports, nearly half of all spike-specific TCRs target regions that are unmutated in variants.

The data were produced by immunoSEQ multiplex PCR, yet TCRdb's version contains in-frame clones alone and is incomplete. The profile shows some 200,000 clones, around 90% of them singletons. This clone was counted between two and nine times. Its antigen is unknown. J lost 4 bases, V lost 7 bases, and 3 bases had no gene match. The CDR3 consists of 15 residues. Germline V gene sequence: CDR1 SGHTA, CDR2 FQGNSA. The analysis combined second doses at about 4 or about 12 weeks. The genes are TRBV7-2 and TRBJ2-2, with 13 bases lining up with TRBD2. Sample: peripheral blood, taken 28 days after the second AZD1222 dose. The receptor's source is an adult who received the AZD1222 COVID-19 vaccine. CDR3 sequence: CASTRTSGSTGELFF. In DNA form, the CDR3 reads TGTGCCAGCACCCGGACTAGCGGGAGCACCGGGGAGCTGTTTTTT.